This TCR beta chain was profiled in a study of shared clonotypes between healthy human individuals. The length of the CDR3 is 17 residues. Germline assignment: CDR1 MNHNS and CDR2 SASEGT. V dropped 3 bases and J dropped 1; count of bases not matched to a gene: 8. The data were produced by immunoSEQ multiplex PCR, yet TCRdb's version contains in-frame clones alone and is incomplete. This sample has 170,000 or so clones, with around 63% found just once. Each donor was a Caucasian adult residing in Nashville, Tennessee. In the CD4+ fraction, cells were divided into CD45RA+ naive and CD45RA-negative memory subsets.

This sequence was found in a man under 40 in good health. The V call is TRBV6-1, the J call TRBJ2-3; 9 positions agree with TRBD1. Sequences were obtained from memory CD4+ T cells sorted from blood. The subset: CD45RA-negative fraction. The CDR3 is CASSDVGQGVGTDTQYF. CDR3 nucleotides: TGTGCCAGCAGTGACGTGGGACAGGGAGTGGGCACAGATACGCAGTATTTT.